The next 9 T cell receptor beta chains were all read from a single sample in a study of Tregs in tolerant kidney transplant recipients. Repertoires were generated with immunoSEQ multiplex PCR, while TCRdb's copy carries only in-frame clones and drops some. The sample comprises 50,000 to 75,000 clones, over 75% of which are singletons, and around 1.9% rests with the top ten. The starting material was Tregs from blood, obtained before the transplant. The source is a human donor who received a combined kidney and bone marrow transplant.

The CDR3 reads CASSPGLAVSSYNEQFF. The CDR3, as DNA: TGCGCCAGCAGCCCGGGACTAGCGGTGAGCTCCTACAATGAGCAGTTCTTC. The chain carries TRBV4-1 and TRBJ2-1; 11 positions agree with TRBD2. This CDR3 has 17 amino acids. V lost 4 bases and J lost 0; bases outside the gene matches: 5. Germline loops: CDR1 MGHRA, CDR2 YSYEKL.

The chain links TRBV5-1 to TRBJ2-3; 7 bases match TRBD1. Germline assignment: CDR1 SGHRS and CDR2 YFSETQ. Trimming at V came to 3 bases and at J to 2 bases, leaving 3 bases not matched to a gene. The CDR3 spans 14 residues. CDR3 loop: CASSWGQLTDTQYF. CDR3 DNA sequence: TGCGCCAGCAGCTGGGGACAGCTCACAGATACGCAGTATTTT.

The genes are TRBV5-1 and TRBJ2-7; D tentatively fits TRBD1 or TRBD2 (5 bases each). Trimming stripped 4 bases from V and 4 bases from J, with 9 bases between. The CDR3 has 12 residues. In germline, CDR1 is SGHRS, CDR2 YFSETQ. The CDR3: CASSGGSYEQYF. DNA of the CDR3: TGCGCCAGCAGCGGGGGATCTTACGAGCAGTACTTC.

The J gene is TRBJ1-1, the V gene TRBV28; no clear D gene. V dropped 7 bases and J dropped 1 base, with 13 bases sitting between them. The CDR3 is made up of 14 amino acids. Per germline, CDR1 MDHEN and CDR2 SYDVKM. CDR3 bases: TGTGCCAGCACCGTGTCCGGCCAGAACACTGAAGCTTTCTTT. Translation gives CASTVSGQNTEAFF.

The CDR3 here is CAISDGAGNEQFF. The DNA for the CDR3 is TGTGCCATCAGTGATGGGGCGGGGAATGAGCAGTTCTTC. The chain links TRBV10-3 to TRBJ2-1; TRBD2 is a possible D gene (6 bases). Per the germline V gene, CDR1 is ENHRY and CDR2 is SYGVKD. The germline V and J ends were trimmed by 3 bases and 7 bases, with 10 bases remaining between them. This CDR3 has 13 amino acids.

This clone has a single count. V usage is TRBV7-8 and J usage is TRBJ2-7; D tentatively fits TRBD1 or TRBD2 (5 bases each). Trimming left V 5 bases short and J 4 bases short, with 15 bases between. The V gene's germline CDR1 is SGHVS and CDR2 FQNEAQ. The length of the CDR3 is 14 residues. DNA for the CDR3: TGTGCCAGCAGCCCAGGGACGGCAGAGTACGAGCAGTACTTC. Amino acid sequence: CASSPGTAEYEQYF.

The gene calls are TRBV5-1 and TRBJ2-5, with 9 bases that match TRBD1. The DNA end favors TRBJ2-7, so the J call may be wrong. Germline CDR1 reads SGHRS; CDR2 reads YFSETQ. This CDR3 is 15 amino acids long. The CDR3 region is CASSPNPGQGYEQYF. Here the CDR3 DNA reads TGCGCCAGCTCCCCTAACCCGGGACAGGGTTACGAGCAGTACTTC.

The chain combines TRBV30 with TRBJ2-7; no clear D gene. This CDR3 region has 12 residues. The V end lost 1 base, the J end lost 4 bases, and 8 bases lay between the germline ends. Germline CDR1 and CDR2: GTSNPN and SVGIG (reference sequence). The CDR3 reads CAWSETPYEQYF. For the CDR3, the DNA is TGTGCCTGGAGTGAAACCCCGTACGAGCAGTACTTC.

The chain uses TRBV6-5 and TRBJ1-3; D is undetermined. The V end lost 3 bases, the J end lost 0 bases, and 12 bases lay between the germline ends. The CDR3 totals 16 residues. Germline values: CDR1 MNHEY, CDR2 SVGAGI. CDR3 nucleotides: TGTGCCAGCAGTTATAGTGTTTCGAGCTCTGGAAACACCATATATTTT. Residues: CASSYSVSSSGNTIYF.